This entry describes one TCR beta chain. The sample originates from a study of cytotoxic CD8 clonotypes in ibrutinib-treated CLL. The protocol was immunoSEQ multiplex PCR, while the TCRdb copy is restricted to in-frame clones and leaves out a portion. The sample carries over 95,000 clones, 45% to 65% recorded once. The source of approximately 1.9 micrograms of genomic DNA for TCR beta libraries was cryopreserved PBMCs. This clonotype was sampled from a human donor with chronic lymphocytic leukemia. Material: PBMCs, obtained after 24 months of ibrutinib treatment.

CDR3 DNA: TGTGCCAGCAGAACAGGGGGTTTCGGCGAGCAGTACTTC. It specifies CASRTGGFGEQYF. The chain has TRBV2 and TRBJ2-7; 8 bases map to TRBD1. The germline gives CDR1 SNHLY, CDR2 FYNNEI. CDR3 length equals 13 residues. The trim removed 6 bases at V and 6 bases at J, leaving 7 bases unmatched.